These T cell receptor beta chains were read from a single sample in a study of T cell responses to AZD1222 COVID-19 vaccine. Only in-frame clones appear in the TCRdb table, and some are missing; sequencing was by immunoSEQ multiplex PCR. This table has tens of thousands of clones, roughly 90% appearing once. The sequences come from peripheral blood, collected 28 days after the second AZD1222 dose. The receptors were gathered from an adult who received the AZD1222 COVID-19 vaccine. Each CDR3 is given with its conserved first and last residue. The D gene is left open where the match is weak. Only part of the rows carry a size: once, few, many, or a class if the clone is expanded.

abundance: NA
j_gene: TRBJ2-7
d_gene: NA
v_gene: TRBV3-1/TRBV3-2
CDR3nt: TGTGCCAGCAGCCAACCTCGCCGCGGGGGCGATTACGAGCAGTACTTC
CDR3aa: CASSQPRRGGDYEQYF

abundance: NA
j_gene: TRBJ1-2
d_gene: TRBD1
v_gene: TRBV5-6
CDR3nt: TGTGCCAGCAGCTCACCGGACAGGTTACTTAACTATGGCTACACCTTC
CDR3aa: CASSSPDRLLNYGYTF

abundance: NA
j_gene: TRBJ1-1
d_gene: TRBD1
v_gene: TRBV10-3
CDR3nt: TGTGCCATCAGCCCGGGACAGCGGACTGAAGCTTTCTTT
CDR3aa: CAISPGQRTEAFF

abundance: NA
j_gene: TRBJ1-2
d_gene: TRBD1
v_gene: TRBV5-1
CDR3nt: TGCGCCAGCAGGTTGGGGACAGAAGACTATGGCTACACCTTC
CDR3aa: CASRLGTEDYGYTF

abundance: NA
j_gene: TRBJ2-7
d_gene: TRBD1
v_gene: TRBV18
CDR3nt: TGTGCCAGCTCCCTCGGACAGGGGGCGCAAATAGAGCAGTACTTC
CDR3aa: CASSLGQGAQIEQYF

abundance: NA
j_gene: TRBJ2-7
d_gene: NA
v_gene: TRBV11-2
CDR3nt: TGTGCCAGCAGCTCTCACTGGGACGGTACCTACGAGCAGTACTTC
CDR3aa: CASSSHWDGTYEQYF

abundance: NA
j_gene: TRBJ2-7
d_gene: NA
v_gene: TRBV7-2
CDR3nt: TGTGCCAGCAGCTTAGGGCCCGCAGGTGACAACTACGAGCAGTACTTC
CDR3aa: CASSLGPAGDNYEQYF

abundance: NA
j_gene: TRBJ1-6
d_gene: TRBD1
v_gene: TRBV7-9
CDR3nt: TGTGCCAGCAGTTACTCCCAGGGACAGGGGGGAGATTATAATTCACCCCTCCACTTT
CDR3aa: CASSYSQGQGGDYNSPLHF

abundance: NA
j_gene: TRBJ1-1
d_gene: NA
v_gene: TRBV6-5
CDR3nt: TGTGCCAGCAGATCGCCAACTGAAGCTTTCTTT
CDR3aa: CASRSPTEAFF

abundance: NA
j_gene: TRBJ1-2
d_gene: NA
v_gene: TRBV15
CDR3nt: TGTGCCACCAGCAGGCGGGGGGCGGGTCACTATGGCTACACCTTC
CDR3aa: CATSRRGAGHYGYTF

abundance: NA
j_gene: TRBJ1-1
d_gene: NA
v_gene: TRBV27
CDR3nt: TGTGCCAGCTCCCAGAAGGGTAACACTGAAGCTTTCTTT
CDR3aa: CASSQKGNTEAFF

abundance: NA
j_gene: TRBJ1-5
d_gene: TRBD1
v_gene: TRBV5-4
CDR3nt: TGTGCCAGCAGCACCGGGACAGGGCATCAGCCCCAGCATTTT
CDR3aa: CASSTGTGHQPQHF

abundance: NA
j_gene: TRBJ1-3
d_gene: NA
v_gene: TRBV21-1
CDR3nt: TGTGCCAGCAGCAAGGAAGGGGCCGTACCCCCCAGAAACACCATATATTTT
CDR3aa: CASSKEGAVPPRNTIYF

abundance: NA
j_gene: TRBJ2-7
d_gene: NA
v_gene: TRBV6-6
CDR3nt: TGTGCCAGCAGTTCCACTAGCAACAAAGGCTACGAGCAGTACTTC
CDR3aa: CASSSTSNKGYEQYF

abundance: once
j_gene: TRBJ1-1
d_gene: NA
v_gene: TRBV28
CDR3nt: TGTGCCAGTTTCCCCCCTGGCATAAGGAGAAACACTGAAGCTTTCTTT
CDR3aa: CASFPPGIRRNTEAFF

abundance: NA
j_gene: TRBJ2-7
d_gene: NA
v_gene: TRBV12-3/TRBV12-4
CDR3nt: TGTGCCAGCAGTACTTTGAGCTACGAGCAGTACTTC
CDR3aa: CASSTLSYEQYF

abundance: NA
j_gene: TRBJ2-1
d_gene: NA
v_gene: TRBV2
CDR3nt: TGTGCCAGCAGGGCCGGGGTTATCTCCTACAATGAGCAGTTCTTC
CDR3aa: CASRAGVISYNEQFF

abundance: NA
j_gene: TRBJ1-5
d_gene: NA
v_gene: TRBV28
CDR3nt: TGTAGTACGCGGGGATCTAGCAATCAGCCCCAGCATTTT
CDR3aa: CSTRGSSNQPQHF

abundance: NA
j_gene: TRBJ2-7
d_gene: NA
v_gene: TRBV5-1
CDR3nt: TGCGCCAGCAGCTTGTATCGGGACGAGCAGTACTTC
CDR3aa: CASSLYRDEQYF

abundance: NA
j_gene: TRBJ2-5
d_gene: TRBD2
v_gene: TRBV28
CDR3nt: TGTGCCAGCAGTTCCCCTCTAGCGGGGGCAGAGACCCAGTACTTC
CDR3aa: CASSSPLAGAETQYF

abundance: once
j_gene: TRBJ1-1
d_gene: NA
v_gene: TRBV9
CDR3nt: TGTGCCAGCAGCTCGGCCCTGGCCACCACTGAAGCTTTCTTT
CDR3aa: CASSSALATTEAFF

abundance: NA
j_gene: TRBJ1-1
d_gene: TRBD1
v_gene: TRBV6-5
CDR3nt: TGTGCCAGCAGTTACTGGGACAGGGACACTGAAGCTTTCTTT
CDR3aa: CASSYWDRDTEAFF

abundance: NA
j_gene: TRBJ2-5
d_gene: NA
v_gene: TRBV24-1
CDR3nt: TGTGCCACCAGTGACCCTAACCCGAGACCGACAGGTAACCAAGAGACCCAGTACTTC
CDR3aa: CATSDPNPRPTGNQETQYF

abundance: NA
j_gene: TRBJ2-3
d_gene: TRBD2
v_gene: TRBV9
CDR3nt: TGTGCCAGCAGCACCGGGACTAGCGGGGGCCTTAGCACAGATACGCAGTATTTT
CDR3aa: CASSTGTSGGLSTDTQYF

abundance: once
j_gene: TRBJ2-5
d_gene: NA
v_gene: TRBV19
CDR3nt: TGTGCCAGTAGTATTATCGCTAGCGAGGGGCCGACCCAGTACTTC
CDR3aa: CASSIIASEGPTQYF

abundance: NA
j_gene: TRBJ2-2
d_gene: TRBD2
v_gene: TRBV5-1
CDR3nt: TGCGCCAGCAGCTCGGGACTAGCGGGGGGGCACGTGGAGCTGTTTTTT
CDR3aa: CASSSGLAGGHVELFF

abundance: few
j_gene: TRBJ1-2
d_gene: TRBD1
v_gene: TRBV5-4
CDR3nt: TGTGCCAGCAGCCCGGGACAGGGGGCGACTAACTATGGCTACACCTTC
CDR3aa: CASSPGQGATNYGYTF

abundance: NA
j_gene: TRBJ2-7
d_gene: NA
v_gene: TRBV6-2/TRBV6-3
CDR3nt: TGTGCCAGCAGTGGACTCCGGGGCAGGCTATCCTACGAGCAGTACTTC
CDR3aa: CASSGLRGRLSYEQYF

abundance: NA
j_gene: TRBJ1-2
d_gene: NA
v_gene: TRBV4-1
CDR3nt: TGCGCCAGCAGCCGAGGACAGACGACTAACTATGGCTACACCTTC
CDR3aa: CASSRGQTTNYGYTF

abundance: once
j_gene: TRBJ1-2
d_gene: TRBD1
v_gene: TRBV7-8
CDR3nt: TGTGCCAGCAGCGGCCGGGGACAGGGGAATGGCTACACCTTC
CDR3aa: CASSGRGQGNGYTF

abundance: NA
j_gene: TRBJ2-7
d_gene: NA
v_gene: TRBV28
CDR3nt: TGTGCCAGCCAAATAAGCTACGAGCAGTACTTC
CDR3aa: CASQISYEQYF

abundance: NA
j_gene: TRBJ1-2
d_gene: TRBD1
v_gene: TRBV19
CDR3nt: TGTGCCAGTAGTATGGGGGACAGTACCTATGGCTACACCTTC
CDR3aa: CASSMGDSTYGYTF

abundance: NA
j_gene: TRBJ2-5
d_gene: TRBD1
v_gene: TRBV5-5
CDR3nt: TGTGCCAGCAGCGTTGCTCCTAGACAGGGGGGAGAGACCCAGTACTTC
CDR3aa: CASSVAPRQGGETQYF

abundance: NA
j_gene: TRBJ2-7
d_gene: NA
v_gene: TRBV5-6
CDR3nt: TGTGCCAGCAGCTTGGCCATCGGCAGGCCCTTTTCCTACGAGCAGTACTTC
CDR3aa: CASSLAIGRPFSYEQYF

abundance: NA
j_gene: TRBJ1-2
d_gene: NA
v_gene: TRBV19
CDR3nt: TGTGCCATCCAACAAGCGGCAGGGGCAAACTATGGCTACACCTTC
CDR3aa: CAIQQAAGANYGYTF

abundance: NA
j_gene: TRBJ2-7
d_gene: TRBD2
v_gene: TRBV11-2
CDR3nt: TGTGCCAGCAGCTTAAGCGGGGAATACTACGAGCAGTACTTC
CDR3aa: CASSLSGEYYEQYF

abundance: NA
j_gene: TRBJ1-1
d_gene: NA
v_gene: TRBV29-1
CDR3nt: TGCAGCGTTGGGCAGGGTAGGGGGTACACTGAAGCTTTCTTT
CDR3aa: CSVGQGRGYTEAFF

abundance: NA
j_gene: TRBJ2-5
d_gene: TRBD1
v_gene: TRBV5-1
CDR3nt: TGCGCCAGCAGCTCAGGACAGGGAAGCGAGACCCAGTACTTC
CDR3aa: CASSSGQGSETQYF

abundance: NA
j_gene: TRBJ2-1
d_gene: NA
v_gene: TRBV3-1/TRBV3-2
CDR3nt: TGTGCCAGCAGCCTTTTCAGGAGCTCCTACAATGAGCAGTTCTTC
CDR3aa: CASSLFRSSYNEQFF

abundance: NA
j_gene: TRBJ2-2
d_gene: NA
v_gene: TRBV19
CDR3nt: TGTGCCAGTAGTCCCCAAGGAGGGGTGGGCGGGGAGCTGTTTTTT
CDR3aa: CASSPQGGVGGELFF

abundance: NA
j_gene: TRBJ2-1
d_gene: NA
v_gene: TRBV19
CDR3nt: TGTGCCAGTAGGGGACGGGACGGAAGCTCCTACAATGAGCAGTTCTTC
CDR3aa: CASRGRDGSSYNEQFF

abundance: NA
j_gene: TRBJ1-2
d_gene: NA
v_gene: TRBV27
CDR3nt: TGTGCCAGCAGTCCCCTCGGACAGCCAAACTATGGCTACACCTTC
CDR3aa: CASSPLGQPNYGYTF

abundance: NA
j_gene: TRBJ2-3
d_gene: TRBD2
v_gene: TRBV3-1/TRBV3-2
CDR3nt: TGTGCCGGCAGCCAAGATTTTACTAGCGGGGGACACACAGATACGCAGTATTTT
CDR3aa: CAGSQDFTSGGHTDTQYF

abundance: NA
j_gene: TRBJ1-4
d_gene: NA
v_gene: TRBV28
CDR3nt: TGTGCCAGCCGGATCGGGGCTAATGAAAAACTGTTTTTT
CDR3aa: CASRIGANEKLFF

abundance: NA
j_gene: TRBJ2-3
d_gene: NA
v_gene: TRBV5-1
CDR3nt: TGCGCCAGCAGCTTGGAAGGGCGACATTCAAGAGATACGCAGTATTTT
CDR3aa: CASSLEGRHSRDTQYF

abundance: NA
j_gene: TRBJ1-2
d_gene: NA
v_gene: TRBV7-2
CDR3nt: TGTGCCAGCAGCTTAGCGGGGGAAGGCCCTGGCTACACCTTC
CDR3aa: CASSLAGEGPGYTF

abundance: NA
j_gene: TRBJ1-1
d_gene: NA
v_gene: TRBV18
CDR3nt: TGTGCCAGCTCACTGGTTCACGCCATGAACACTGAAGCTTTCTTT
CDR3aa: CASSLVHAMNTEAFF

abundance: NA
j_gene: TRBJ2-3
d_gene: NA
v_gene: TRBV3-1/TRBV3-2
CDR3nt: TGTGCCAGCAGCCAAGATCCCCGAAATGCAGATACGCAGTATTTT
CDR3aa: CASSQDPRNADTQYF

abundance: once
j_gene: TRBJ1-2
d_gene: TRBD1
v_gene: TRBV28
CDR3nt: TGTGCCAGCAGTTTAAGGGACAGGGCCCGGGGCTACACCTTC
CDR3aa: CASSLRDRARGYTF

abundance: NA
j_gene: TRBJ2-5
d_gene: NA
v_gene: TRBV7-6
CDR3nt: TGTGCCAGCAGCTACGGGCCAGAGACCCAGTACTTC
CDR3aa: CASSYGPETQYF

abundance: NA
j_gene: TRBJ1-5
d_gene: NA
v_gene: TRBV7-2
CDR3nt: TGTGCCAGCAGCCCAGACCCAAATCAGCCCCAGCATTTT
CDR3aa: CASSPDPNQPQHF

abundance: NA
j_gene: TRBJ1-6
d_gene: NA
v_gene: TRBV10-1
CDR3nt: TGCGCCAGCAGTGAGAGGCGTACCGGGGCGGCACCCCTCCACTTT
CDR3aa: CASSERRTGAAPLHF

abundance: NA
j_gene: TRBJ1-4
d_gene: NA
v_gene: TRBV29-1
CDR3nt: TGCAGCGTTCCAGGTCAATGGTGGAGGGAAAAACTGTTTTTT
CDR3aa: CSVPGQWWREKLFF

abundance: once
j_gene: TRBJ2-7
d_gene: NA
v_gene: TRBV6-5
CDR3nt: TGTGCCAGCAGTTCCTTACTCTACGAGCAGTACTTC
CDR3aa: CASSSLLYEQYF